Reported below is one T cell receptor beta chain. What this receptor recognizes is not known. There are no base qualities to consult, and no much larger clone falls within one base. The sample belongs to a study of cytomegalovirus exposure and HLA in healthy donors (dated by TCRdb to about 2017). Describing the broader study: An earlier analysis of fewer than 750 of the donors reported about 280 Gb of sequence data and some 110 million unique TCR beta sequences obtained from some 170 million T cells. HLA typing included class I and class II loci at four-digit resolution. The study aimed to test whether signatures of past pathogen exposure could be identified by cataloging public T cell receptors. Typing coverage varied by locus: about 629-630 donors for A, B, C, DRB1 and DQB1; roughly 520 for DQA1; 600 to 610 for DPA1; approximately 490 for DPB1. A separate validation cohort of roughly 130 different subjects was used in addition to the 666-subject first cohort. The T cell repertoires of 550 to 850 subjects were profiled by immunosequencing and related to cytomegalovirus serostatus. A later analysis re-examined previously published TCR beta repertoires from roughly 650 donors and added high-resolution HLA genotyping to investigate patterns of TCR occurrence. An early release covering 550 to 700 HLA-typed donors comprised approximately 300 gigabases of sequencing data and around 80 million unique TCR sequences. Four to six DR-DQ haplotypes were handled as single units for association and clustering, since linkage in the cohort was strong. Among about 360 genotyped donors of the cohort, an average of around 240,000 unique TCR beta nucleotide sequences were sequenced per donor, roughly 20% of them non-productive. Every discovery cohort repertoire had been produced on one sequencing platform. Among the roughly 400 genotyped donors, around 81% belonged to the genetic ancestry cluster associated with self-reported Caucasian donors. An earlier analysis of fewer than 750 of the donors used high-throughput TCR beta sequencing to judge whether each TCR beta V gene segment behaved as functional or pseudogenic. The later analysis used no new phenotypic data to find candidate immune exposures, relying instead on TCR beta sequences and their occurrence across donors. A later genetic analysis took genome-wide SNP genotypes for about 55% of the roughly 670 donors and used that subset as a discovery cohort. High-throughput TCR immunosequencing, statistical association of individual TCRs with disease status, and machine learning were combined to predict cytomegalovirus infection status. Donor age, sex, ethnicity and CMV serostatus were compiled alongside the repertoire data.

In total, 666 healthy bone marrow donors made up the cohort. Cohort members were all nominally healthy when sampled, although unrecorded immune exposures were likely present. The donor tested CMV seronegative, placing the donor among the 350 to 400 seronegative members of the cohort. Every donor gave a peripheral blood sample, and the peripheral blood mononuclear cells from that sample were used for TCR beta sequencing. The Qiagen DNeasy Blood Extraction Kit was used to extract genomic DNA from the blood cell samples. Germline trimming: 4 bases from V, 2 bases from J; junction bases outside gene matches: 4. Per the germline V gene, KGHSH is the CDR1 and LQKENI is the CDR2. The CDR3 covers 15 residues, taking in both the cysteine and the phenylalanine. Solely the CDR3 DNA is kept, with 45 bases framed from the first base. The study at large found these results: In a later analysis, HLA-associated TCR beta chains showed more clonal expansion and lower generation probabilities than non-associated chains that were equally common. HLA typing was unavailable for some donors at each locus, so association tests used only the typed subset. The classifier was reported to diagnose cytomegalovirus status with high specificity and sensitivity in both the original and validation cohorts. According to a later analysis, parvovirus B19, influenza, CMV and Epstein-Barr virus appeared linked to several top co-occurrence clusters. The authors suggested that the approach could potentially be generalized to other disease states and immunological phenotypes. The study listed 164 TCR beta chains as associated with cytomegalovirus. Broadly in line with IMGT annotations, most TCR beta V segments showed up in productive rearrangements about 90% or about 30% of the time in an earlier analysis of several hundred of the donors. A later genetic analysis associated a missense DCLRE1C variant with V-gene and J-gene trimming of TCR beta chains, and an independent cohort replicated the association. For the cohort, immune exposure information was limited to CMV serostatus. Linkage disequilibrium might explain the correlated functional status among segregating V segments, but an unknown experimental factor could not be ruled out. A few of the identified cytomegalovirus-associated TCR beta chains were confirmed in vitro to be specific for cytomegalovirus antigens. At a false discovery rate of 0.05, a later analysis linked 16,951 TCR beta sequences to specific HLA alleles. Because the 87-base-pair reads could not distinguish some IMGT-functional V segments, including TRBV6-2 and TRBV6-3, those segments were excluded. Because counts were too low, seventeen rarely observed V segments, including chromosome 9 orphons, were excluded from the earlier analysis of 587 of the donors. Most TCR sequences were observed very rarely across donors, whereas some public TCRs were present in many individuals. In a later analysis, TCR association rates were found to vary across HLA loci, with the most associated TCRs seen for DRB1 alleles and the fewest for HLA-C alleles. According to a later genetic analysis, donors in an Asian-associated ancestry cluster had fewer N-insertions in productive TCRs than the approximately 630-donor mean. Roughly uniform sequencing depth across donors was assumed in presence/absence analyses, although this assumption may not hold. When HLA alleles, especially DR and DQ, strongly co-occurred, attributing TCR associations to individual alleles was difficult. A further reported finding was that TCR beta sequences accurately predicted the HLA-A and HLA-B alleles for most subjects in the first cohort. This cohort had only TCR beta chains sequenced, and the lack of alpha or paired-chain data limited which features could be detected. According to a later analysis, most CMV-associated TCR beta chains appeared to be HLA-restricted, and the HLA associations seemed to be driven largely by CMV exposure. The sequencing pipeline was judged likely to have produced a cluster of highly shared sequence variants as a technical artifact.

Library preparation employed the immunoSEQ multiplex PCR assay. A mixture of 60 forward primers for TCR Vbeta segments and 13 reverse primers for TCR Jbeta segments was used in the multiplex PCR. Amplification of the CDR3 region of rearranged TCR beta genes was performed with a multiplex PCR assay on genomic DNA. Amplified TCR beta libraries were sequenced as 87-base-pair reads on the Illumina HiSeq System. Turning to the authors' computational methods: A later analysis tallied 75 million to 95 million unique TCR beta chains across the roughly 610 repertoires, and 10 million to 11 million of those chains were shared by two or more donors. To remove PCR and sequencing errors, raw reads were error-corrected and collapsed into unique sequences using a nearest-neighbor algorithm that merged closely related sequences. To assign V, D and J gene segments, CDR3 sequences were aligned to IMGT reference sequences. Each retained sequence needed at least a six-nucleotide match to both a V gene segment and a J gene segment. Rearrangements were called productive when the CDR3 lacked stop codons and stayed in frame with V and J; all others were non-productive. Following IMGT convention, CDR3 was defined as the stretch from the second conserved V-encoded cysteine to the conserved J-encoded phenylalanine. The earlier analysis of about 610 of the donors excluded sequences that lacked an unambiguous match to a single V gene segment. In an earlier analysis of approximately 500 of the donors, a V segment was called functional when productive rearrangements were above 56.7%, and segregating when the standard deviation between donors exceeded 5%. A statistical classification framework was developed to diagnose cytomegalovirus status using the catalog of TCR beta chain sequences. In a later analysis, TCR nucleotide sequences were compared against IMGT/GENE-DB human TR gene sequences so that V and J genes could be assigned. Using the TCRdist pipeline, a later analysis assigned CDR3 sequences along with most-parsimonious VDJ recombination scenarios. In a later analysis, every TCR beta chain was defined by the combination of its CDR3 amino acid sequence and its V-gene family, and reads without a unique V-gene family were dropped. As a way to deal with suspected cross-contamination and a sequencing artifact, a later analysis dropped 450 to 600 nucleotide sequences that were highly shared and had low generation probability. In a later analysis, a clonal expansion index for each public chain was calculated from normalized within-repertoire ranks of inferred template counts. In a later analysis, generation probabilities were computed with a VDJ recombination model fitted to out-of-frame rearrangements, and the resulting probabilities were checked against IGoR. Hypergeometric tests were used in a later analysis to score TCR-TCR, TCR-HLA and TCR-CMV co-occurrence, with a repertoire-size bias correction applied to the TCR pairs. False discovery rates were estimated in a later analysis by permuting HLA or CMV assignments 20 times. A later analysis grouped co-occurring TCRs with DBSCAN, adding TCRdist sequence similarity when clustering within HLA-allele-positive subsets. Repertoires with fewer than 30,000 or more than 120,000 public chains were left out of co-occurrence clustering, as were about five repertoires with anomalous nucleotide sharing. The table was pulled from immuneACCESS by TCRdb, which kept in-frame rearrangements only. Such tables lose some clones; where checked, under half of the loss comes from unresolved V genes, and the rest has no known cause. V and J calls and clone size come straight from that table; D and trimming were deduced from the DNA. Across this sample there are roughly 200,000 clones, with roughly 68% seen only once. The leading ten clones occupy approximately 1.8% of the sample.

Sequences were obtained from PBMCs. This sequence uses TRBV18 and TRBJ1-5; 8 bases in between match TRBD1. This sequence originates from a woman aged 25 to 39 in good health and CMV-seronegative. The CDR3 reads CASSLLTGGNQPQHF. Read as DNA, the sequence is TGTGCCAGCTCACTACTGACAGGGGGCAATCAGCCCCAGCATTTT.